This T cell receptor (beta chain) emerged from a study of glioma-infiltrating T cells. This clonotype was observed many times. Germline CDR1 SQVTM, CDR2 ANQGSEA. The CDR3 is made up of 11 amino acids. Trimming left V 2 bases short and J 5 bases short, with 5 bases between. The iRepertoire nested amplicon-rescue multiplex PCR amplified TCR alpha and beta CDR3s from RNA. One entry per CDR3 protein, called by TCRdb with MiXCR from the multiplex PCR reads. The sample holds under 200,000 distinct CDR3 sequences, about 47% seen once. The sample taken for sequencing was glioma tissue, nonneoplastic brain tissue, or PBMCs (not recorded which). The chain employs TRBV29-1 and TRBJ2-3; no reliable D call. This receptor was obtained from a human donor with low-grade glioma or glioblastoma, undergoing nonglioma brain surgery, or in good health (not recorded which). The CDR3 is CSVETRDTQYF. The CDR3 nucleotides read TGCAGCGTTGAAACGAGAGATACGCAGTATTTT.